The sequence of this T cell receptor beta chain was determined in a study of CD8 T cells in Susac syndrome. Reverse transcription of 0.5 to 1 ug RNA was performed with random hexamers. Coverage of TCR beta CDR3 amplification by immunoSEQ multiplex PCR extended to 54 Vbeta and 13 Jbeta. TCRdb re-analysed the immunoSEQ multiplex PCR reads in MiXCR, keeping a single row per CDR3 protein. The table shows some 110,000 distinct CDR3 sequences, with approximately 96% occurring only once. The study, taken as a whole, reports: An acknowledgment was made by the study that its TCR sequencing and HLA analysis involved relatively few individuals.

Sequencing targeted TCR beta in T cells from blood (CD8+ and CD4+). FACS was used to enrich TEMRA cells, whereas the CD8+ and CD4+ T cells were obtained by negative isolation. Germline V gene lookup returns CDR1 SGHNT and CDR2 YYREEE (reference sequence). The CDR3 has 15 amino acids. The junction had 7 bases not matched to a gene; V was cut back by 6 bases and J by 0 bases. Remarks on this clonotype: Its antigen is not identified.

The sample was CD4+ T cells from PBMCs. The sequence was obtained from a human donor in good health. V is TRBV5-4 and J is TRBJ1-1; 8 positions match TRBD1. CDR3 residues: CASTSGGGLNTEAFF. CDR3 nucleotides: TGTGCCAGCACCTCAGGGGGCGGTCTGAACACTGAAGCTTTCTTT.